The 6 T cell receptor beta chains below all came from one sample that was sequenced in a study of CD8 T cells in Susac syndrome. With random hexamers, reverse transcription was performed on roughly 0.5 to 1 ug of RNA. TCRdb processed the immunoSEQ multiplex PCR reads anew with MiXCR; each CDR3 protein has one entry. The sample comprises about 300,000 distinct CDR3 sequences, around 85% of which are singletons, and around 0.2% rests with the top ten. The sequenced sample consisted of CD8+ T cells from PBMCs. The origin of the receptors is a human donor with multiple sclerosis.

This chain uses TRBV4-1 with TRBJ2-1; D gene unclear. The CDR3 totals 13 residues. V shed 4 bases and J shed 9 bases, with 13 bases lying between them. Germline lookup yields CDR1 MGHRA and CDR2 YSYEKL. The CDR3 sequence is CASSPNKGREQFF. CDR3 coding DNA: TGCGCCAGCAGCCCAAATAAAGGGCGTGAGCAGTTCTTC.

The chain's CDR3 is CASSYSEGGGYEQYF. CDR3 DNA sequence: TGTGCCAGCAGTTACTCCGAGGGCGGCGGCTACGAGCAGTACTTC. V is TRBV6-6 and J is TRBJ2-7, with a possible D match to TRBD2 (5 bases). The V gene lost 0 bases and the J gene lost 3 bases, with 12 bases spanning the gap. Germline V CDR1 and CDR2: MNHNY, SVGAGI (reference sequence). This CDR3 is built from 15 residues.

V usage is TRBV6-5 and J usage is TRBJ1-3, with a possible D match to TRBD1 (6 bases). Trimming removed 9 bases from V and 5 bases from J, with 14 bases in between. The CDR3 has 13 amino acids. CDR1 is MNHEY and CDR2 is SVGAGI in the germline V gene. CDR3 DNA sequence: TGTGCCAGTGCACAGGGAACTAGAAACACCATATATTTT. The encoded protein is CASAQGTRNTIYF.

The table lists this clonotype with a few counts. CDR3 bases: TGTGCCAGCAGCTTAGATAGGGTGGGAGGGCCCACAGATACGCAGTATTTT. Its translation: CASSLDRVGGPTDTQYF. The rearrangement links TRBV11-2 to TRBJ2-3, with TRBD2 identical over 7 bases. The V and J ends lost 0 bases and 2 bases, in that order; junction bases with no gene match: 8. This CDR3 contains 17 residues. Germline CDR1 reads SGHAT; CDR2 reads FQNNGV.

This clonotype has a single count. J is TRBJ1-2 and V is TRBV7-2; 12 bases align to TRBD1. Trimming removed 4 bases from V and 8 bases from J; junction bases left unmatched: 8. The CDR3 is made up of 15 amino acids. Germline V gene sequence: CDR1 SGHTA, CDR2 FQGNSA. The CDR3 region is CASSSYRDRGLGYTF. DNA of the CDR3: TGTGCCAGCAGCTCCTACCGGGACAGGGGGCTCGGCTACACCTTC. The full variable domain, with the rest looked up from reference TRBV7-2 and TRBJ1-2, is GAGVSQSPSNKVTEKGKDVELRCDPISGHTALYWYRQSLGQGLEFLIYFQGNSAPDKSGLPSDRFSAERTGGSVSTLTIQRTQQEDSAVYLCASSSYRDRGLGYTFGSGTRLTVV.

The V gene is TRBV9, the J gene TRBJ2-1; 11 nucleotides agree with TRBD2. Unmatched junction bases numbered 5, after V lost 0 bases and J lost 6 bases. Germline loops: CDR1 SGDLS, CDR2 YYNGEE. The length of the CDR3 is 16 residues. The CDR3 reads CASSVGRSGRGNEQFF. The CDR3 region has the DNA TGTGCCAGCAGCGTAGGTCGTAGCGGGAGGGGCAATGAGCAGTTCTTC.